A single sample gave rise to the 29 T cell receptor beta chains below, sequenced in a study of T-cell memory formation after mild COVID-19. Via MiXCR, TCRdb re-called the 5' RACE reads, giving one row per CDR3 protein. This sample carries about 150,000 distinct CDR3 sequences, 25% to 40% of them seen once, and the ten largest clones take around 12%. The sample comprised PBMCs or a T cell subset sorted from them (not recorded which). Receptors were obtained from an adult woman who had mild COVID-19 (a few samples of this study predate the infection). Cell type and time point are not known.

The chain has TRBV6-2 or TRBV6-3 and TRBJ2-7; no clear D. CDR1 and CDR2 (germline): MNHEY, SVGEGT. Trimming left V 0 bases short and J 7 bases short, with 7 bases between. This CDR3 is built from 12 residues. CDR3 coding DNA: TGTGCCAGCAGTTACTCCGCCGGTGAGCAGTACTTC. This sequence encodes CASSYSAGEQYF.

This rearrangement joins TRBV6-5 to TRBJ2-2, with TRBD2 matching over 11 bases. Per germline, CDR1 MNHEY and CDR2 SVGAGI. V gave up 6 bases and J gave up 2 bases; unmatched junction bases: 2. This CDR3 region has 15 residues. Here the CDR3 reads CASSGTSGNTGELFF. The CDR3 DNA follows: TGTGCCAGCAGCGGGACTAGCGGAAACACCGGGGAGCTGTTTTTT.

The chain combines TRBV5-4 with TRBJ2-2; TRBD1 agrees at 9 bases. The CDR3 consists of 19 residues. V gave up 1 base and J gave up 3 bases; unmatched junction bases: 13. Germline CDR1 reads SGHNT; CDR2 reads YYREEE (reference sequence). This chain's CDR3 is CASSLLLDRGYYDTGELFF. The CDR3 DNA is TGTGCCAGCAGCTTGCTCCTGGACAGGGGCTACTATGACACCGGGGAGCTGTTTTTT.

The J gene is TRBJ2-1, the V gene TRBV9; 7 bases map to TRBD2. J was trimmed by 4 bases and V by 4 bases; bases with no gene match: 5. Germline CDR1 and CDR2: SGDLS and YYNGEE. The CDR3 runs to 14 residues. DNA for the CDR3: TGTGCCAGCAGCTTAACGGGGGGTTACAATGAGCAGTTCTTC. This codes for CASSLTGGYNEQFF.

This clonotype was seen a few times. The chain joins TRBV6-6 to TRBJ2-7; the D gene is possibly TRBD1 (5 bases). Germline V CDR1 and CDR2: MNHNY, SVGAGI (reference sequence). V was shortened by 7 bases and J by 2 bases, with 12 bases between the two germline ends. The CDR3 sequence is 13 residues long. The CDR3 loop reads CASTQGATYEQYF. The CDR3 DNA follows: TGTGCCAGCACGCAGGGCGCTACCTACGAGCAGTACTTC.

The chain links TRBV7-7 to TRBJ2-2; D gene uncertain. Germline CDR1 SSHAT, CDR2 FNYEAQ (reference sequence). CDR3 size: 13 residues. Trimming pared 5 bases from V and 6 bases from J, leaving 10 bases between. The CDR3 region is CASSRDPAGELFF. CDR3 bases: TGTGCCAGCAGCCGCGATCCTGCCGGGGAGCTGTTTTTT.

V usage is TRBV7-3 and J usage is TRBJ2-3, with 9 positions matching TRBD2. Germline V CDR1 and CDR2: SGHTA, FQGTGA. V trimming: 0 bases; J trimming: 2 bases; junction bases outside the gene matches: 3. The CDR3 is 16 amino acids. Written as DNA, the CDR3 is TGTGCCAGCAGCTTAACTAGCGGGGGACTCACAGATACGCAGTATTTT. As protein: CASSLTSGGLTDTQYF.

The chain employs TRBV4-2 and TRBJ2-7; maybe TRBD2 (6 bases). This CDR3 comprises 14 residues. CDR1 and CDR2 (germline): LGHNA, YNFKEQ. V was clipped by 0 bases and J by 6 bases, with 12 bases between them. CDR3 in amino acids: CASSQERDQLEQYF. As DNA, the CDR3 is TGTGCCAGCAGCCAAGAGCGGGACCAACTCGAGCAGTACTTC.

The V gene is TRBV20-1, the J gene TRBJ2-1, with 8 bases fitting TRBD2. Germline loops: CDR1 DFQATT, CDR2 SNEGSKA (reference sequence). The CDR3 extends over 17 amino acids. Trimming took 4 bases from V and 3 from J; bases not matched to a gene: 14. The CDR3 coding sequence is TGCAGTGCTAAAACGGCGGTGGGTAGCGGGAACTACAATGAGCAGTTCTTC. Its protein is CSAKTAVGSGNYNEQFF.

V is TRBV23-1 and J is TRBJ2-3; a possible D gene is TRBD2 (6 bases). TRBV23-1 counts as an open reading frame of uncertain function. V was cut by 6 bases and J by 2 bases, with 12 bases left in between. The length of the CDR3 is 14 residues. This CDR3 is CASSRAGPTDTQYF. Here the CDR3 DNA reads TGCGCCAGCAGCCGAGCGGGTCCCACAGATACGCAGTATTTT.

The sample holds a few counts of this clonotype. J is TRBJ1-1 and V is TRBV5-1; D is unclear. This CDR3 has 15 amino acids. From germline, CDR1 is SGHRS and CDR2 YFSETQ. V lost 0 bases to trimming and J lost 1 base, with 10 bases between them. CDR3 protein: CASSLAMAANTEAFF. The CDR3 nucleotides are TGCGCCAGCAGCTTGGCAATGGCAGCGAACACTGAAGCTTTCTTT. Together with reference TRBV5-1 and TRBJ1-1, the CDR3 gives the full variable domain: KAGVTQTPRYLIKTRGQQVTLSCSPISGHRSVSWYQQTPGQGLQFLFEYFSETQRNKGNFPGRFSGRQFSNSRSEMNVSTLELGDSALYLCASSLAMAANTEAFFGQGTRLTVV.

The chain has TRBV13 and TRBJ2-3; the D is unclear. With 5 bases removed from V and 2 bases from J, the gap between germline ends came to 8 bases. CDR1 and CDR2 (germline): PRHDT, FYEKMQ (reference sequence). The CDR3 runs 13 residues. This CDR3 is CASSVPNTDTQYF. The CDR3, as DNA: TGTGCCAGCAGCGTACCGAACACAGATACGCAGTATTTT.

The CDR3: CASSQDRGRYGYTF. CDR3 DNA sequence: TGTGCCAGCAGCCAAGACAGGGGGCGGTATGGCTACACCTTC. J is TRBJ1-2 and V is TRBV5-4; 10 nucleotides align to TRBD1. Germline V lookup: CDR1 SGHNT, CDR2 YYREEE (reference sequence). J gave up 5 bases and V 4 bases, and 5 bases lay outside the gene matches. CDR3 length equals 14 residues.

The gene calls are TRBV4-1 and TRBJ1-5, with D possibly TRBD1 on 6 matching bases. From germline, CDR1 is MGHRA and CDR2 YSYEKL. There are 15 residues in the CDR3. V lost 1 base and J 7 bases, leaving 14 bases between the germline ends. CDR3 nucleotides: TGCGCCAGCAGCCAAGGTCCGCAAGGGGGACAGCCCCAGCATTTT. This encodes CASSQGPQGGQPQHF.

The chain uses TRBV24-1 and TRBJ2-2, with 10 positions matching TRBD1. The CDR3 is made up of 16 amino acids. Germline V lookup: CDR1 KGHDR, CDR2 SFDVKD. The trim removed 7 bases at V and 2 bases at J, leaving 6 bases unmatched. In DNA form, the CDR3 reads TGTGCCACCAGCGACGACAGGGGGCTCAACACCGGGGAGCTGTTTTTT. Amino acid sequence: CATSDDRGLNTGELFF.

The chain combines TRBV14 with TRBJ2-7, with 8 positions matching TRBD2. J gave up 5 bases and V 1 base, and 7 bases lay outside the gene matches. CDR3 length: 15 residues. Germline-derived CDR1 and CDR2 are SGHDN and FVKESK. The CDR3 DNA reads as TGTGCCAGCAGCCAAGTCAGCGGGAGTTGGAACGAGCAGTACTTC. It yields the protein CASSQVSGSWNEQYF.

This clonotype came up a few times. V and J are TRBV4-3 and TRBJ2-5; TRBD2 might be the D (6 bases). V lost 0 bases and J 5 bases, leaving 16 bases between the germline ends. Germline CDR1 LGHNA, CDR2 YSLEER. The CDR3 covers 16 residues. The CDR3 nucleotides read TGCGCCAGCAGCCAAGAGGGGGTTGGGGGGTTCGAGACCCAGTACTTC. This translates into CASSQEGVGGFETQYF.

The sample holds a few counts of this clonotype. This chain links TRBV7-9 with TRBJ1-1; tentatively, D is TRBD1 (5 bases). This CDR3 is 12 amino acids long. Germline V gene sequence: CDR1 SEHNR, CDR2 FQNEAQ (reference sequence). Trimming pared 7 bases from V and 8 bases from J, leaving 14 bases between. The CDR3 here is CASKAGRVEAFF. CDR3 coding DNA: TGTGCCAGCAAGGCGGGCAGGGTGGAAGCTTTCTTT.

This clonotype was seen a handful of times. The genes are TRBV7-8 and TRBJ2-5; no firm D call. The CDR3 loop spans 14 amino acids. V was shortened by 3 bases and J by 4 bases, with 12 bases between the two germline ends. Germline CDR1 and CDR2: SGHVS and FQNEAQ. The CDR3 sequence: CASSFPHVRETQYF. CDR3 in DNA: TGTGCCAGCAGCTTTCCTCACGTCCGAGAGACCCAGTACTTC.

This clonotype was detected only a few times. The chain uses TRBV29-1 and TRBJ2-1; weak D call: TRBD2 (6 bases). The CDR3 has 14 amino acids. From germline, CDR1 is SQVTM and CDR2 ANQGSEA. The ends were cut back, 5 bases at V and 9 bases at J, with 20 bases in the middle. The DNA of the CDR3 is TGCAGCGTTCCCACCGGGCAGCGGGCAGGTGAGCAGTTCTTC. This encodes CSVPTGQRAGEQFF.

CDR3 nucleotides: TGCAGTGCTGGGGCATCGGGTAGCGGGGGCTACAATGAGCAGTTCTTC. Its translation: CSAGASGSGGYNEQFF. V usage is TRBV20-1 and J usage is TRBJ2-1; 9 bases agree with TRBD2. CDR1 and CDR2 (germline): DFQATT, SNEGSKA (reference sequence). CDR3 size: 16 residues. Germline trimming cut 5 bases from V and 3 bases from J; bases unmatched to any gene: 11.

This clonotype was seen a handful of times. V is TRBV6-6 and J is TRBJ2-6, with D perhaps assigned TRBD1 or TRBD2 (5 bases each). The CDR3 is made up of 20 amino acids. V was clipped by 4 bases and J by 5 bases, with 27 bases between them. The germline CDR1 and CDR2 sequences are MNHNY and SVGAGI (reference sequence). CDR3 sequence (DNA): TGTGCCAGCAGTTCTTACCCATCCGGGACCACCGCCAGCTGGGCCAACGTCCTGACTTTC. Protein sequence: CASSSYPSGTTASWANVLTF.

The CDR3 region has the DNA TGTGCCAGCAGCGTCGCCGGGACCCTAGGGGCAGATACGCAGTATTTT. Amino acid sequence: CASSVAGTLGADTQYF. This chain links TRBV9 with TRBJ2-3; D might be TRBD1 or TRBD2, each matching 5 bases. Between the trimmed V and J ends, which lost 2 bases and 4 bases, there was a span of 17 bases. The CDR3 covers 16 residues. Germline CDR1 is SGDLS and CDR2 is YYNGEE.

In DNA, the CDR3 is TGTGCCAGCACCGATACAGGGGGGGCTAAAGCTTTCTTT. Translated, it gives CASTDTGGAKAFF. This sequence joins TRBV6-5 and TRBJ1-1; the match to TRBD1 covers 8 bases. This CDR3 has 13 amino acids. With V trimmed by 7 bases and J by 9 bases, 10 bases remained unmatched. CDR1 and CDR2 from the germline V gene are MNHEY and SVGAGI.

The J gene is TRBJ1-2, the V gene TRBV12-3 or TRBV12-4, with D unresolved. The CDR3 is 13 amino acids. Between the trimmed V and J ends, which lost 6 bases and 3 bases, there was a span of 11 bases. The CDR3: CASRVGRDYGYTF. The DNA of the CDR3 is TGTGCCAGCAGGGTCGGGCGGGACTATGGCTACACCTTC.

This clonotype turned up a few times. The chain joins TRBV11-2 to TRBJ2-3; D is uncertain. The V gene's germline CDR1 is SGHAT and CDR2 FQNNGV. V lost 6 bases, J lost 8 bases, and 21 bases lay in between. The CDR3 is 15 residues long. The CDR3 DNA sequence: TGTGCCAGCAGAATGCCGGGCCTTAGATCGGGTACGCAGTATTTT. Protein product: CASRMPGLRSGTQYF.

The chain employs TRBV5-1 and TRBJ2-7; TRBD2 matches at 8 bases. The V segment lost 4 bases and the J segment 5 bases; nucleotides outside the gene matches: 11. This CDR3 spans 15 amino acids. Looked up from germline, CDR1 is SGHRS and CDR2 is YFSETQ. CDR3 residues: CASSHTGGALDEQYF. CDR3 bases: TGCGCCAGCAGCCACACCGGGGGGGCGTTGGACGAGCAGTACTTC.

The chain carries TRBV29-1 and TRBJ1-2, with 8 positions matching TRBD1. The V gene end was trimmed by 6 bases and the J gene end by 8 bases; junction bases not matched to a gene: 14. There are 14 residues in the CDR3. CDR1 is SQVTM, CDR2 ANQGSEA, per germline. The CDR3 here is CSVVPDRDLWGYTF. CDR3 DNA sequence: TGCAGCGTCGTGCCGGACAGGGACCTGTGGGGCTACACCTTC.

The rearrangement links TRBV7-2 to TRBJ1-4, with D unresolved. The CDR3 length is 15 residues. Trimming took off 5 bases at V and 0 bases at J, with 10 bases between the two ends. Germline V gene data show CDR1 as SGHTA and CDR2 as FQGNSA. CDR3 sequence reads: CASSLRVTTNEKLFF. DNA for the CDR3: TGTGCCAGCAGCCTGAGGGTGACAACTAATGAAAAACTGTTTTTT.